A single sample gave rise to the 10 T cell receptor beta chains below, sequenced in a study of cytomegalovirus exposure and HLA in healthy donors. PCR amplification relied on 60 Vbeta primers (plus 13 Jbeta primers). The data were produced by immunoSEQ multiplex PCR, yet TCRdb's version contains in-frame clones alone and is incomplete. The sample consists of 110,000 or so clones, over 65% of them appearing once. The sequenced sample consisted of PBMCs. These receptors came from a woman in her forties or fifties in good health and CMV-seropositive.

This clone was seen a single time. The chain employs TRBV7-9 and TRBJ1-4, with 8 positions matching TRBD1. The CDR3 is made up of 13 amino acids. Germline V gene lookup returns CDR1 SEHNR and CDR2 FQNEAQ (reference sequence). V dropped 10 bases and J dropped 2; count of bases not matched to a gene: 3. The chain's CDR3 is CATQGATNEKLFF. CDR3 coding DNA: TGTGCCACGCAGGGGGCGACTAATGAAAAACTGTTTTTT.

V and J are TRBV9 and TRBJ2-5; D might be TRBD1 (5 bases). Germline-derived CDR1 and CDR2 are SGDLS and YYNGEE. The V and J ends lost 2 bases and 4 bases respectively, with 15 bases between them. CDR3 length: 15 amino acids. In DNA form, the CDR3 reads TGTGCCAGCAGCGTCGGCCAGGGCGTGGGAGAGACCCAGTACTTC. It encodes CASSVGQGVGETQYF. The entire variable domain, with the rest obtained from reference TRBV9 and TRBJ2-5, is as follows: DSGVTQTPKHLITATGQRVTLRCSPRSGDLSVYWYQQSLDQGLQFLIQYYNGEERAKGNILERFSAQQFPDLHSELNLSSLELGDSALYFCASSVGQGVGETQYFGPGTRLLVL.

V gene TRBV12-5 combines with J gene TRBJ2-3; tentatively, D is TRBD1 (5 bases). This CDR3 contains 15 residues. Trimming left V 5 bases short and J 3 bases short, with 15 bases between. The germline V gene has CDR1 LGHNT and CDR2 FRNRAP. The CDR3 nucleotides are TGTGCTAGTGGTGCAACAGGTGCCCCAACAGATACGCAGTATTTT. Protein sequence: CASGATGAPTDTQYF. Variable domain in full (rest from reference TRBV12-5 and TRBJ2-3): DARVTQTPRHKVTEMGQEVTMRCQPILGHNTVFWYRQTMMQGLELLAYFRNRAPLDDSGMPKDRFSAEMPDATLATLKIQPSEPRDSAVYFCASGATGAPTDTQYFGPGTRLTVL.

The chain combines TRBV5-4 with TRBJ2-2; 8 bases line up with TRBD2. V lost 3 bases, J lost 6 bases, and 1 base stayed unmatched. The CDR3 length is 13 residues. CDR1 and CDR2 (germline): SGHNT, YYREEE (reference sequence). CDR3 amino acids: CASSWRGAGELFF. CDR3 nucleotides: TGTGCCAGCAGCTGGCGGGGGGCCGGGGAGCTGTTTTTT.

The chain employs TRBV19 and TRBJ1-6; 8 bases map to TRBD1. V trimming: 6 bases; J trimming: 7 bases; junction bases outside the gene matches: 8. Germline V lookup: CDR1 LNHDA, CDR2 SQIVND (reference sequence). The CDR3 loop spans 15 amino acids. CDR3 in DNA: TGTGCCAGTAGACCCGGACAGGGTACGAATTCACCCCTCCACTTT. This codes for CASRPGQGTNSPLHF.

The chain uses TRBV6-1 and TRBJ2-2; TRBD2 might be the D (5 bases). The CDR3 is made up of 14 amino acids. The germline V gene encodes CDR1 MNHNS and CDR2 SASEGT. The ends were cut back, 6 bases at V and 3 bases at J, with 11 bases in the middle. The CDR3 bases are TGTGCCAGCAGGGGTACCGGGGACACCGGGGAGCTGTTTTTT. It is translated as CASRGTGDTGELFF.

The V and J genes are TRBV19 and TRBJ1-1; no definite D call. The V gene's germline CDR1 is LNHDA and CDR2 SQIVND (reference sequence). There are 12 residues in the CDR3. The ends were cut back, 7 bases at V and 2 bases at J, with 8 bases in the middle. The CDR3 loop is CASNRGNTEAFF. DNA of the CDR3: TGTGCCAGTAATCGGGGAAACACTGAAGCTTTCTTT. The full variable domain, rest sourced from reference TRBV19 and TRBJ1-1, is DGGITQSPKYLFRKEGQNVTLSCEQNLNHDAMYWYRQDPGQGLRLIYYSQIVNDFQKGDIAEGYSVSREKKESFPLTVTSAQKNPTAFYLCASNRGNTEAFFGQGTRLTVV.

The chain couples TRBV7-6 to TRBJ2-1; perhaps TRBD1 as D (6 bases). Trimming stripped 1 base from V and 6 bases from J, with 22 bases between. Germline values: CDR1 SGHVS, CDR2 FNYEAQ. The CDR3 runs 18 residues. The CDR3 here is CASSLGRDNPSPINEQFF. The CDR3, as DNA: TGTGCCAGCAGCTTAGGACGGGACAATCCTTCTCCAATCAATGAGCAGTTCTTC.

The CDR3 loop is CASGLQGAFYEQYF. CDR3 nucleotides: TGTGCCAGCGGGCTACAAGGTGCGTTCTACGAGCAGTACTTC. The V and J genes are TRBV13 and TRBJ2-7; no definite D call. This CDR3 spans 14 amino acids. V shed 8 bases and J shed 3 bases, with 17 bases lying between them. Germline V lookup: CDR1 PRHDT, CDR2 FYEKMQ (reference sequence).

CDR3 nucleotides: TGTGCCAGCAGCTTAGAGGGGCACGGCAAAAACATTCAGTACTTC. This translates into CASSLEGHGKNIQYF. The chain has TRBV7-2 and TRBJ2-4, with a possible D match to TRBD1 (5 bases). This CDR3 comprises 15 residues. Looked up from germline, CDR1 is SGHTA and CDR2 is FQGNSA. The V end was cut by 1 base, the J end by 3 bases, with 10 bases between.